The rows below give T cell receptor beta chains drawn from one sample of a study of beta chain features in type 1 diabetes. Sequencing was performed with immunoSEQ multiplex PCR; in TCRdb, only in-frame clones are kept and a portion is missing. Found here are tens of thousands of clones, roughly a third of them singletons; the top ten hold roughly 0.45%. Sequencing used stem cell memory CD4+ T cells from blood. These receptors came from a woman in her late teens or twenties in good health. Each CDR3 is given with its conserved first and last residue. A D gene is named only where the DNA matches it firmly. Clone size, where shown, is once, few, many, or a class for clones that have expanded.

d_gene	abundance	v_gene	j_gene	CDR3nt	CDR3aa
.	few	TRBV11-3	TRBJ1-1	TGTGCCAGCAGCTTAGCTGGAGAGAGCACTGAAGCTTTCTTT	CASSLAGESTEAFF
.	few	TRBV7-8	TRBJ2-2	TGTGCCAGCAGCTTGACTACAAACACCGGGGAGCTGTTTTTT	CASSLTTNTGELFF
TRBD1	.	TRBV10-3	TRBJ1-1	TGTGCCATCAGTGAACGGGGCCAGGGGGTCACTGAAGCTTTCTTT	CAISERGQGVTEAFF
.	.	TRBV18	TRBJ2-5	TGTGCCAGCTCACCACCTACAGAGGGCAGTGGGGCCCAGTACTTC	CASSPPTEGSGAQYF
.	few	TRBV7-2	TRBJ2-1	TGTGCCAGCAGCTTAGCGCGGGACTCCGTTTACAGCGATGAGCGGTTCTTC	CASSLARDSVYSDERFF
TRBD2	.	TRBV18	TRBJ2-3	TGTGCCAGCTCACCATCTAGCGGGGGACCAGATACGCAGTATTTT	CASSPSSGGPDTQYF
TRBD1	few	TRBV9	TRBJ2-5	TGTGCCAGCAGCTCCCGGGACAGGGCCCAAGAGACCCAGTACTTC	CASSSRDRAQETQYF
TRBD2	.	TRBV7-9	TRBJ2-1	TGTGCCAGCAGTAAGAGGGAGGGCAGCTACAATGAGCAGTTCTTC	CASSKREGSYNEQFF
TRBD1	.	TRBV6-5	TRBJ2-7	TGTGCCAGCAGTTACCGGGACAGGGGTATGTACGAGCAGTACTTC	CASSYRDRGMYEQYF
TRBD1	few	TRBV19	TRBJ1-1	TGTGCCAGTAGTTCCGACAGGGGAAGGAAAGCTTTCTTT	CASSSDRGRKAFF
.	.	TRBV2	TRBJ2-3	TGTGCCAGCAGTGGTCAGGGTTACACTGGGGATACGCAGTATTTT	CASSGQGYTGDTQYF
.	.	TRBV2	TRBJ1-1	TGTGCCAGCTTTATGGGGGCTGCTTTCTTT	CASFMGAAFF
.	few	TRBV15	TRBJ1-1	TGTGCCACCAGCAGAGATTGGACAGTGCTTGTCTTT	CATSRDWTVLVF
TRBD2	.	TRBV9	TRBJ2-5	TGTGCCAGCAGCGAGACTAGCGGGATGGAGAAGACCCAGTACTTC	CASSETSGMEKTQYF
TRBD2	few	TRBV7-9	TRBJ2-3	TGTGCCAGCAGCCCCGGTGGAAGCGGGGGGATCACAGATACGCAGTATTTT	CASSPGGSGGITDTQYF
.	few	TRBV7-3	TRBJ1-1	TGTGCCAGCAGCGGGGGGGACACTGAAGCTTTCTTT	CASSGGDTEAFF
TRBD2	.	TRBV14	TRBJ2-5	TGTGCCAGCAGCCAAGACCTAGCGGGGGAAGAGACCCAGTACTTC	CASSQDLAGEETQYF
TRBD1	few	TRBV6-6	TRBJ1-2	TGTGCCAGCAGAATCCTAACCCCCGAACAGGGGGCGAGGCTGTCCTTC	CASRILTPEQGARLSF
TRBD2	.	TRBV5-8	TRBJ2-1	TGTGCCAGCAGCCCTAGCGGGAGCTCCTACAATGAGCAGTTCTTC	CASSPSGSSYNEQFF
.	.	TRBV29-1	TRBJ2-3	TGCAGCGTTGAGCGGGCAGGCACAGATACGCAGTATTTT	CSVERAGTDTQYF
.	few	TRBV9	TRBJ2-2	TGTGCCAGCAGACCGGGTACGAACACCGGGGAGCTGTTTTTT	CASRPGTNTGELFF
.	.	TRBV2	TRBJ1-3	TGTGCCAGCAGTGACCAGGGAACTGGAAACACCATATATTTT	CASSDQGTGNTIYF
.	.	TRBV7-2	TRBJ1-6	TGTGCCAGCAGCTTATCATCACCCCTCCACTTT	CASSLSSPLHF
.	few	TRBV9	TRBJ1-1	TGTGCCAGCAGCGTTACGGGGGGCACTGAAGCTTTCTTT	CASSVTGGTEAFF
TRBD1	.	TRBV7-3	TRBJ2-3	TGTGCCAGCAGAGGGACAGGGGGCAGCACAGATACGCAGTATTTT	CASRGTGGSTDTQYF
.	.	TRBV7-2	TRBJ1-1	TGTGCCAGCAGCTTCAGACAGTACATGAACACTGAAGCTTTCTTT	CASSFRQYMNTEAFF
.	once	TRBV4-1	TRBJ1-4	TGTGCCAGCAGCCAAGATAGGCAGGGCTTTGAAAAACTGTTTTTT	CASSQDRQGFEKLFF
TRBD1	.	TRBV4-3	TRBJ2-1	TGCGCCAGCGGGTGGACAGGGCGTAACAATGAGCAGTTCTTC	CASGWTGRNNEQFF
TRBD2	few	TRBV7-2	TRBJ2-3	TGTGCCAGCAGCTTAGGGGGTAGCGGGAGGGCGGGGGGTACGCAGTATTTT	CASSLGGSGRAGGTQYF
TRBD1	.	TRBV23-1	TRBJ1-2	TGCGCCAGCAGTCAATTCCGGGACAGGGCCTGGGGAATCTATGGCTACACCTTC	CASSQFRDRAWGIYGYTF
TRBD2	.	TRBV25-1	TRBJ2-3	TGTGCCAGCAGTTTACTAGCGGGGGTGCAAGATACGCAGTATTTT	CASSLLAGVQDTQYF
TRBD1	few	TRBV18	TRBJ2-5	TGTGCCAGCTCACCTCGTGACAGGGACGTGGAGACCCAGTACTTC	CASSPRDRDVETQYF
.	.	TRBV4-1	TRBJ2-5	TGCGCCAGCAGCCAAGATCTATTGGGAGGAAAAGAGACCCAGTACTTC	CASSQDLLGGKETQYF
.	few	TRBV7-9	TRBJ2-7	TGTGCCAGCACGACACAGGGAAGCCACGAGCAGTACTTC	CASTTQGSHEQYF
TRBD1	.	TRBV5-1	TRBJ1-2	TGCGCCAGCAGCCCCCTGACAGGGGGGGACTATGGCTACACCTTC	CASSPLTGGDYGYTF
TRBD2	.	TRBV6-1	TRBJ2-2	TGTGCCTGCGCACTAGCGGGAGGAACCGGGGAGCTGTTTTTT	CACALAGGTGELFF
TRBD1	few	TRBV30	TRBJ2-7	TGTGCCTGGAGTGTACTGGGACAGGGCGATGGCGAGCAGTACTTC	CAWSVLGQGDGEQYF
TRBD2	few	TRBV27	TRBJ2-1	TGTGCCAGTCGACTAGCGGGGAGGAATGAGCAGTTCTTC	CASRLAGRNEQFF
.	.	TRBV9	TRBJ1-1	TGTGCCAGCAGCTATACACTGAACACTGAAGCTTTCTTT	CASSYTLNTEAFF
.	.	TRBV6-6	TRBJ1-5	TGTGCCAGCAGACCTGGGGGGGCGGGTCAGCCCCAGCATTTT	CASRPGGAGQPQHF
TRBD2	few	TRBV9	TRBJ2-3	TGTGCCAGCAGCGTTAGAGCGGGAGGGCCACGTTCGCAGTATTTT	CASSVRAGGPRSQYF
TRBD2	.	TRBV7-8	TRBJ2-5	TGTGCCAGCAGCCCCCGAAGGGGTAGCGGGCAAGAGACCCAGTACTTC	CASSPRRGSGQETQYF
TRBD1	many	TRBV29-1	TRBJ1-1	TGCAGCGTTGTGGGACAGTCGAACACTGAAGCTTTCTTT	CSVVGQSNTEAFF
TRBD2	.	TRBV9	TRBJ2-2	TGTGCCAGCAGCGTAGCTGGAGCGGGAGAAGGCGGGGAGCTGTTTTTT	CASSVAGAGEGGELFF
.	.	TRBV5-4	TRBJ2-7	TGTGCCAGCAGCCCCGACGGATCTAGAGCCTCCTACGAGCAGTACTTC	CASSPDGSRASYEQYF
TRBD1	.	TRBV9	TRBJ1-1	TGTGCCAGCAGCGTAGAGACAGGGGGCAGGGGCACTGAAGCTTTCTTT	CASSVETGGRGTEAFF
.	.	TRBV30	TRBJ2-5	TGTGCCTGGGGGGGGAAGACCCAGTACTTC	CAWGGKTQYF
.	few	TRBV10-1	TRBJ2-3	TGCGCCAGCAGCCCCAACCAGGGTACGCAGTATTTT	CASSPNQGTQYF
.	.	TRBV14	TRBJ2-7	TGTGCCAGCAGCCAAGATCTGGCGGGGACCTACGAGCAGTACTTC	CASSQDLAGTYEQYF